This T cell receptor beta chain was sequenced in a study of blood T cell repertoires in COVID-19 (dated by TCRdb to 2019 to 2021). Concerning the study at large: The collaborator samples originated in the United States, Italy and Spain and spanned the acute and convalescent phases of COVID-19. Samples came from the ongoing ImmuneRACE study (first 160 participants) plus 1,254 subjects from 6 global collaborators. The dataset comprised deeply sampled blood TCRbeta repertoires from subjects exposed to, actively infected with, or recovered from COVID-19. A freely available public database, intended as a resource for researchers studying the immune response to SARS-CoV-2, is where the repertoires were released. HLA class I and class II types, where available, came from metadata supplied by the sample provider rather than from assay-based typing. A de-identified subject ID, COVID-19 status, age in years and sex were almost always included in the sample metadata. The prospective study material was composed of cDNA or gDNA derived from T cells, B-cell-depleted T cells, or PBMCs. Summary of the overall study and its limitations: The quantity of clinical and demographic metadata differed by source and by participant and was supplied without curation.

In the germline V gene (reference sequence), CDR1 corresponds to SEHNR and CDR2 to FQNEAQ. From cysteine to phenylalanine, the CDR3 is 13 amino acids long. Only CDR3 DNA is held: 39 bases, read in frame from base 1. The junction shows trimming of 5 bases on V and 17 bases on J, plus 19 bases between the germline ends. In regard to this clone: The specificity of this receptor is unknown. No base qualities exist here, and no much larger clone lies one base off it.

Collaborating institutions collected whole blood in K2EDTA tubes following their own protocols. For TCRbeta analysis, collaborator samples were shipped as frozen whole blood, as isolated PBMCs, or as DNA extracted from either sample type. TCRbeta CDR3 regions were amplified from genomic DNA by means of the immunoSEQ Assay, a bias-controlled multiplex PCR. For the original study's pipeline: The number of nucleated cells in each sample was estimated from the amplification of reference gene primers within the assay. To quantify the absolute abundance of each unique TCRbeta CDR3 rearrangement, sequence reads were collapsed and filtered. For each sample, productive Simpson clonality was calculated as the square root of Simpson's diversity index across productive rearrangements. In its TCRdb copy, this immuneACCESS table keeps in-frame sequences only and misses some clones. Where compared with another copy, unresolved V genes explain less than half of these, and the others have no known cause. The DNA was the basis for D and trimming; V, J and clone size are from that table. This sample holds about 80,000 clones; roughly four fifths were observed only once. The leading ten clones occupy 36% of the sample.

Recombination linked TRBV7-9 to TRBJ1-6; no D gene can be assigned with confidence. The sample consisted of peripheral blood. The receptor's source is a woman between 65 and 79 years old with acute or convalescent COVID-19. The DNA is as follows: TGTGCCAGCAGCCCCCCTAGCGATTGGCGTATCCACTTT. It encodes CASSPPSDWRIHF.